The 23 T cell receptor beta chains given below trace back to one sample, sequenced in a study of read filtering for tumor transcriptome and immune sequencing. Molecular barcoded adaptors covering alpha/delta and beta/gamma chains were used on approximately 440 ng RNA. TCRdb itself ran the reads through MiXCR, one entry per CDR3 protein. The table lists roughly 93,000 distinct CDR3 sequences, about a fifth of them singletons. The sample taken for sequencing was a population of CD138-negative cells sorted from bone marrow. The receptor set was obtained from a donor at least 40 years old with multiple myeloma.

This clonotype was recorded a few times. The chain is built from TRBV25-1 and TRBJ1-1; 9 bases fit TRBD1. Germline CDR1 MGHDK, CDR2 SYGVNS. The ends lost 6 bases at V and 0 bases at J; junction bases unmatched: 5. The CDR3 has 15 amino acids. The CDR3 nucleotides read TGTGCCAGCAGGTCCGGACAGGGGATGAACACTGAAGCTTTCTTT. Its translation is CASRSGQGMNTEAFF.

This clonotype came up many times. The rearrangement joins TRBV4-1 to TRBJ2-1; maybe TRBD1 (6 bases). Germline loops: CDR1 MGHRA, CDR2 YSYEKL. This CDR3 has 14 amino acids. V shed 4 bases and J shed 9 bases, with 16 bases lying between them. The CDR3 reads CASSPDGGRGEQFF. The DNA of the CDR3 is TGCGCCAGCAGCCCCGATGGGGGCCGCGGTGAGCAGTTCTTC.

On this clonotype: A much larger clone lies one base from this, so it may be a read error. The rearrangement links TRBV5-1 to TRBJ2-7; D not resolved. Germline V CDR1 and CDR2: SGHRS, YFSETQ. CDR3 size: 14 residues. The germline V and J ends were trimmed by 1 base and 1 base, with 9 bases remaining between them. The DNA of the CDR3 is TGCGCCAGCAGCTTGAGGCGGAAGTCCTACGAGCAGTACTTC. Protein sequence: CASSLRRKSYEQYF.

This clonotype has at least ten counts. The V call is TRBV18, the J call TRBJ1-1; D uncertain. The ends were cut back, 6 bases at V and 0 bases at J, with 11 bases in the middle. The CDR3 covers 14 residues. Germline CDR1 and CDR2: KGHSH and LQKENI. The CDR3 spells CASSLEQMNTEAFF. CDR3 DNA: TGTGCCAGCTCCTTAGAACAGATGAACACTGAAGCTTTCTTT.

This clonotype showed up many times. The chain couples TRBV11-2 to TRBJ2-1; D is uncertain. Germline V CDR1 and CDR2: SGHAT, FQNNGV. Trimming shortened V by 3 bases and J by 9 bases, and 12 bases separated the two germline ends. The CDR3 sequence is 13 residues long. The CDR3 DNA reads TGTGCCAGCAGCTTCGTCCAGCGCATTGAGCAGTTCTTC. Its translation: CASSFVQRIEQFF.

This clonotype was seen at least ten times. In DNA, the CDR3 is TGCGCCAGCAGTGAGGGGACCCTCCACACAGATACGCAGTATTTT. Translation gives CASSEGTLHTDTQYF. The rearrangement links TRBV10-2 to TRBJ2-3; D tentatively reads TRBD1 or TRBD2 (5 bases each). CDR3 size: 15 residues. Deletions cut 2 bases from V and 2 bases from J, with 11 bases between. The germline gives CDR1 WSHSY, CDR2 SAAADI.

With respect to this clonotype: This may be a read error: a much more frequent sequence differs by one nucleotide. In DNA form, the CDR3 reads TGTGCCAGCAGTTCACTGGGCCGTGGGAAGACCCATTACTTC. Its translation: CASSSLGRGKTHYF. The rearrangement uses TRBV28 and TRBJ2-5; D call uncertain. Germline values: CDR1 MDHEN, CDR2 SYDVKM. The CDR3 loop spans 14 amino acids.

This clonotype has at least ten counts. The V and J genes are TRBV5-1 and TRBJ1-1; D might be TRBD1 (6 bases). V was pared by 2 bases and J by 2 bases, with 10 bases between. Germline V gene data show CDR1 as SGHRS and CDR2 as YFSETQ. This CDR3 is built from 14 residues. The CDR3 coding sequence is TGCGCCAGCAGCTTTGAACAGGGTAACACTGAAGCTTTCTTT. This sequence encodes CASSFEQGNTEAFF.

The sample holds many counts of this clonotype. The V gene is TRBV9, the J gene TRBJ2-5; 13 positions match TRBD2. The V gene end was trimmed by 4 bases and the J gene end by 5 bases; junction bases not matched to a gene: 11. Germline values: CDR1 SGDLS, CDR2 YYNGEE. This CDR3 spans 17 amino acids. The CDR3 nucleotides are TGTGCCAGCAGCTCCCAATCGGGACTAGCGGGGATGGAGACCCAGTACTTC. Translating gives CASSSQSGLAGMETQYF.

This clonotype was detected ten times or more. CDR3 sequence: CASSLSGQAGQPQHF. CDR3 nucleotide sequence: TGTGCCAGCAGTTTATCCGGACAGGCCGGACAGCCCCAGCATTTT. The chain recombines TRBV27 with TRBJ1-5; 7 bases map to TRBD1. J lost 7 bases, V lost 0 bases, and 6 bases had no gene match. Germline CDR1 reads MNHEY; CDR2 reads SMNVEV (reference sequence). This CDR3 contains 15 residues.

This clonotype was seen more than once but under ten times. The genes are TRBV12-3 or TRBV12-4 and TRBJ1-2; D remains unclear. The V end was cut by 5 bases, the J end by 2 bases, with 15 bases between. CDR3 size: 15 residues. The CDR3 region is CASSLLSGRNYGYTF. Here the CDR3 DNA reads TGTGCCAGCAGTCTACTTTCCGGGAGAAACTATGGCTACACCTTC.

This clonotype was recorded at least ten times. This rearrangement joins TRBV29-1 to TRBJ2-5; unclear D gene. V lost 2 bases and J 2 bases, leaving 6 bases between the germline ends. From germline, CDR1 is SQVTM and CDR2 ANQGSEA. The CDR3 consists of 12 residues. The CDR3 is CSVEQRQETQYF. DNA for the CDR3: TGCAGCGTTGAACAGCGTCAAGAGACCCAGTACTTC.

The chain has TRBV11-3 and TRBJ1-5; D gene ambiguous. The CDR3 has 16 amino acids. The V end was cut by 5 bases, the J end by 1 base, with 15 bases between. Germline V gene lookup returns CDR1 SGHNT and CDR2 YENEEA. In DNA, the CDR3 is TGTGCCAGCAGCCTTCCCGGGGTTAGGAGCAATCAGCCCCAGCATTTT. This codes for CASSLPGVRSNQPQHF.

The sample holds many counts of this clonotype. The chain has TRBV29-1 and TRBJ2-1; 8 bases match TRBD2. With V trimmed by 4 bases and J by 5 bases, 13 bases remained unmatched. This CDR3 comprises 16 residues. CDR1 is SQVTM, CDR2 ANQGSEA, per germline. CDR3 DNA sequence: TGCAGCGTTGGCCCCTTTACGGGGGGGTTCCACAATGAGCAGTTCTTC. This sequence encodes CSVGPFTGGFHNEQFF.

This chain connects TRBV4-1 to TRBJ1-1; TRBD1 is a possible D gene (5 bases). Trimming cost V 6 bases and J 1 base, with 12 bases left between them. CDR1 is MGHRA, CDR2 YSYEKL, per germline. The CDR3 totals 14 residues. The CDR3 region has the DNA TGCGCCAGCAGTTACGGGACGGAGAACACTGAAGCTTTCTTT. The encoded protein is CASSYGTENTEAFF.

This clonotype came up many times. The V call is TRBV9, the J call TRBJ1-1; D is uncertain. V lost 1 base, J lost 0 bases, and 4 bases lay in between. The CDR3 has 13 residues. The germline gives CDR1 SGDLS, CDR2 YYNGEE. CDR3 amino acids: CASSVLVNTEAFF. The CDR3 region has the DNA TGTGCCAGCAGCGTATTGGTGAACACTGAAGCTTTCTTT.

This clonotype occurred a few times. The chain employs TRBV6-5 and TRBJ1-4, with D perhaps TRBD1 (5 bases). The V gene lost 0 bases and the J gene lost 12 bases, with 11 bases spanning the gap. CDR1 and CDR2 from the germline V gene are MNHEY and SVGAGI. The CDR3 covers 13 residues. The CDR3 is CASSYSNRRELFF. In DNA form, the CDR3 reads TGTGCCAGCAGTTACTCAAACAGGAGGGAACTGTTTTTT.

This clonotype was detected a few times. This chain joins TRBV5-1 and TRBJ1-1; D perhaps matches TRBD1 (6 bases). Looked up from germline, CDR1 is SGHRS and CDR2 is YFSETQ. The germline V and J ends were trimmed by 4 bases and 0 bases, with 13 bases remaining between them. CDR3 length: 15 residues. The CDR3 bases are TGCGCCAGCAGCCGGGGGGGCCAGATGAACACTGAAGCTTTCTTT. It encodes CASSRGGQMNTEAFF.

In regard to this clonotype: Germline and junction disagree at one end, which may indicate a read error. The chain employs TRBV15 and TRBJ1-3; tentative D call: TRBD1 (6 bases). The CDR3 has 16 amino acids. Germline loops: CDR1 LNHNV, CDR2 YYDKDF (reference sequence). The CDR3 sequence: CATSRDIGGSGSTIYF. The DNA for the CDR3 is TGTGCCACCAGCAGAGATATTGGGGGCTCTGGAAGCACCATATATTTT.

A remark on this clonotype: A much larger clone differs by one base, so this may be a read error. J is TRBJ1-4 and V is TRBV15; a possible D gene is TRBD1 (6 bases). Looked up from germline, CDR1 is LNHNV and CDR2 is YYDKDF (reference sequence). The CDR3 totals 16 residues. The CDR3 is CANSRDSRGANEKLFF. CDR3 coding DNA: TGTGCCAACAGCAGAGATAGCAGGGGAGCAAATGAAAAACTGTTTTTT.

This clonotype was recorded many times. The chain employs TRBV7-2 and TRBJ2-1, with 7 bases identical to TRBD2. The CDR3 sequence is 15 residues long. Germline-derived CDR1 and CDR2 are SGHTA and FQGNSA. The ends lost 7 bases at V and 3 bases at J; junction bases unmatched: 9. DNA of the CDR3: TGTGCCAGCACCCAAGGGAGGGGTGGCTACAATGAGCAGTTCTTC. Protein: CASTQGRGGYNEQFF.

A word on this clonotype: A much larger clone differs by one base, so this may be a read error. V usage is TRBV29-1 and J usage is TRBJ1-1, with 9 bases fitting TRBD1. Germline V gene sequence: CDR1 SQVTM, CDR2 ANQGSEA. The CDR3 contains 14 residues. J was trimmed by 5 bases and V by 4 bases; bases with no gene match: 8. CDR3 in amino acids: CSVGTGGVGTEAFF. The CDR3, as DNA: TGCAGCGTTGGAACAGGGGGCGTGGGTACTGAAGCTTTCTTT.

On this clonotype itself: Just one base apart from a much larger clone, this may be a read error. The gene calls are TRBV15 and TRBJ1-4; D ambiguous. Germline V gives CDR1 LNHNV, CDR2 YYDKDF (reference sequence). The CDR3 is 13 residues long. Here the CDR3 reads CATSRAVGEKLLF. DNA for the CDR3: TGTGCCACCAGCCGGGCCGTGGGTGAAAAACTGCTTTTT.